This T cell receptor (beta chain) was captured in a study of vaccination effects on CD4 cells after COVID-19. Overall study results and limits: Few convalescent patients, and no early post-infection timepoints, were available to the study.

In the case of this clone: Its target is unknown. This CDR3 is also generated by other DNA sequences in the sample.

Expansion of antigen-specific CD4+ T cells with viral peptide pools was carried out by the ViraFEST assay before sequencing. CD4+ T cells were isolated after around 10 days of culture. Vaccine recipients lacked prior SARS-CoV-2 infection and had negative nucleocapsid antibodies. TCRdb's table, derived via immunoSEQ multiplex PCR, lists solely in-frame clones and lacks some. The data show about 63,000 clones, with about 79% seen just once and 3.5% to 4.5% held by the top ten. The receptor's source is a human donor who received a COVID-19 vaccine. The material sequenced was CD4+ T cells from PBMCs cultured with HCoV-OC43 spike peptides, taken before COVID-19 vaccination. This sample's subset: HCoV-OC43 spike overlapping peptide pool stimulation.

The CDR3 loop reads CASSPQGGNTEAFF. CDR3 in DNA: TGTGCCAGCTCACCTCAGGGTGGGAACACTGAAGCTTTCTTT. V usage is TRBV18 and J usage is TRBJ1-1; possibly TRBD1 for D (5 bases). The CDR3 sequence is 14 residues long. The V and J ends lost 3 bases and 1 base respectively, with 9 bases between them. The germline CDR1 and CDR2 sequences are KGHSH and LQKENI.